Listed here are 2 T cell receptor beta chains from one sample, sequenced in a study of human T cells and chemical hapten exposure. TCRdb ran MiXCR on the RACE reads and lists one entry per CDR3 protein. The table shows some 330,000 distinct CDR3 sequences, with 4.5% to 5.5% occurring only once. Time point defined: pre-sensitization, week 0. Treatment specified: therapeutic diphenylcyclopropenone sensitization with weekly scalp DPC. The sample consisted of whole blood, taken in connection with sensitization to the hapten diphenylcyclopropenone (DPC). The receptors shown here come from a woman under 30 with alopecia areata. Some clones in this sample may be carry-over from other donors' samples.

The chain joins TRBV28 to TRBJ1-1; D not certain. Germline CDR1 is MDHEN and CDR2 is SYDVKM. The CDR3 spans 15 residues. V lost 8 bases and J lost 7, with 23 bases in between. The CDR3 DNA reads as TGTGCCAGCTCAGGTCAACAGTTTTTCCCCTATGAAGCTTTCTTT. It is translated as CASSGQQFFPYEAFF. Full variable domain (outside the CDR3, taken from reference TRBV28 and TRBJ1-1): DVKVTQSSRYLVKRTGEKVFLECVQDMDHENMFWYRQDPGLGLRLIYFSYDVKMKEKGDIPEGYSVSREKKERFSLILESASTNQTSMYLCASSGQQFFPYEAFFGQGTRLTVV.

This clonotype was counted many times. The V and J genes are TRBV6-2 or TRBV6-3 and TRBJ2-7, with D unresolved. CDR3 length: 14 amino acids. Per germline, CDR1 MNHEY and CDR2 SVGEGT. Trimming removed 2 bases from V and 1 base from J, with 9 bases in between. The DNA of the CDR3 is TGTGCCAGCAGTTACGACATTCTATCCTACGAGCAGTACTTC. Its protein product is CASSYDILSYEQYF.